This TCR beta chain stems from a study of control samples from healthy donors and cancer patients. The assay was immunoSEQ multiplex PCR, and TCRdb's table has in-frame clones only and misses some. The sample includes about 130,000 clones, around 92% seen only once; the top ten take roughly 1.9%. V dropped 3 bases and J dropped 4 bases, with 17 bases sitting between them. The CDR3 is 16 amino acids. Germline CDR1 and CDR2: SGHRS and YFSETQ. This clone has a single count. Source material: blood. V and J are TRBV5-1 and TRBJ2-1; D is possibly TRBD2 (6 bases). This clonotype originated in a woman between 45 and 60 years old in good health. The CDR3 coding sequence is TGCGCCAGCAGCTGGGACGGACTAAGCGGATACAATGAGCAGTTCTTC. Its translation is CASSWDGLSGYNEQFF.